One and the same sample provided the 6 T cell receptor beta chains below, sequenced in a study of T cells after yellow fever vaccination. TCRdb redid the calling of the 5' RACE reads with MiXCR, one entry per CDR3 protein. Here the sample spans 360,000 or so distinct CDR3 sequences, roughly 10% being singletons. The specimen was PBMCs, collected on the day of the first yellow fever vaccination. The receptors come from a man younger than 35 who received the YFV17D yellow fever vaccine.

This clonotype has more than one count but fewer than ten. The gene calls are TRBV12-3 or TRBV12-4 and TRBJ2-6; D is possibly TRBD1 (5 bases). CDR3 length equals 15 residues. V lost 6 bases and J lost 2, with 11 bases in between. CDR3 DNA: TGTGCCAGCAGCGTCGACAGCACTGGGGCCAACGTCCTGACTTTC. Translated, it gives CASSVDSTGANVLTF.

The sample holds many counts of this clonotype. CDR3 sequence reads: CASAQGTGAYEQYV. CDR3 bases: TGCGCCAGCGCCCAGGGGACAGGGGCGTACGAGCAGTACGTC. The gene calls are TRBV5-1 and TRBJ2-7; 10 bases line up with TRBD1. With 7 bases clipped from V and 4 bases from J, the junction kept 8 bases outside the gene matches. Germline CDR1 and CDR2: SGHRS and YFSETQ. The CDR3 loop spans 14 amino acids.

This chain links TRBV5-1 with TRBJ1-6, with D perhaps matching TRBD1 (5 bases). Germline V gives CDR1 SGHRS, CDR2 YFSETQ. V was shortened by 3 bases and J by 3 bases, with 13 bases between the two germline ends. The CDR3 totals 16 residues. The CDR3: CASSYRQFGYNSPLHF. DNA of the CDR3: TGCGCCAGCAGCTACCGACAGTTTGGCTATAATTCACCCCTCCACTTT.

A word on this clonotype: An end of the junction differs from the germline gene, which may be a read error. This chain links TRBV7-3 with TRBJ2-5, with 10 positions matching TRBD2. The germline V gene encodes CDR1 SGHTA and CDR2 FQGTGA. The length of the CDR3 is 15 residues. The CDR3 here is CASSLSGGAWETQYF. The CDR3 nucleotides read TGTGCCAGCAGTTTAAGCGGGGGGGCCTGGGAGACCCAGTACTTC.

This clonotype was detected ten times or more. The rearrangement links TRBV12-3 or TRBV12-4 to TRBJ1-4; 8 positions agree with TRBD1. The CDR3 contains 16 residues. The ends lost 6 bases at V and 8 bases at J; junction bases unmatched: 14. This chain's CDR3 is CASSPQSGGSGEKLFF. The CDR3 bases are TGTGCCAGCAGCCCCCAGTCAGGGGGCAGCGGGGAAAAACTGTTTTTT.

The chain recombines TRBV5-1 with TRBJ1-2; tentative D call: TRBD1 (5 bases). The length of the CDR3 is 16 residues. Trimming took off 0 bases at V and 3 bases at J, with 15 bases between the two ends. The germline V gene encodes CDR1 SGHRS and CDR2 YFSETQ. The CDR3 DNA reads TGCGCCAGCAGCTTGGGCCAGGGTTTACTTTACTATGGCTACACCTTC. Amino acids: CASSLGQGLLYYGYTF. Based on the CDR3 plus reference TRBV5-1 and TRBJ1-2, the full variable domain is KAGVTQTPRYLIKTRGQQVTLSCSPISGHRSVSWYQQTPGQGLQFLFEYFSETQRNKGNFPGRFSGRQFSNSRSEMNVSTLELGDSALYLCASSLGQGLLYYGYTFGSGTRLTVV.